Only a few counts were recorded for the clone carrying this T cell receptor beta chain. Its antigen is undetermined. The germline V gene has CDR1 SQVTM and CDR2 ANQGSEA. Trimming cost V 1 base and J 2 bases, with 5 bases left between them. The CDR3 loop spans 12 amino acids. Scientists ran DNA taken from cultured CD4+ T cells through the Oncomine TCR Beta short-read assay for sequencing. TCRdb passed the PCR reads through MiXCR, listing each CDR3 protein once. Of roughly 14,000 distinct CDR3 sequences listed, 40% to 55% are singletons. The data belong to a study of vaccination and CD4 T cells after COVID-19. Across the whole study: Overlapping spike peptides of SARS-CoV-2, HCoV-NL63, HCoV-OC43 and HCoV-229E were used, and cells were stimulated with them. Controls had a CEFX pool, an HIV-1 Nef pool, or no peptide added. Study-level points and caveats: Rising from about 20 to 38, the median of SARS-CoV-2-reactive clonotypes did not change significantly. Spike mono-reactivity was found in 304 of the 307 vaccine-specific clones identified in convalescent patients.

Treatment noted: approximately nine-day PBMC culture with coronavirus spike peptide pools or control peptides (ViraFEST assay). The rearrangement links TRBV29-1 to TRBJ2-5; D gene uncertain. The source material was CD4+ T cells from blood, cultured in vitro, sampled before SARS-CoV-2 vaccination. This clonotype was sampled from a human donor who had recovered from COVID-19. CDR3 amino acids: CSVEVNQETQYF. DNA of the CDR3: TGCAGCGTTGAAGTCAATCAAGAGACCCAGTACTTC.